This entry describes one T cell receptor beta chain. The CDR3 covers 15 residues. The germline V gene encodes CDR1 PRHDT and CDR2 FYEKMQ (reference sequence). The ends were cut back, 5 bases at V and 2 bases at J, with 10 bases in the middle. The sample belongs to a study of blood T cell repertoires in COVID-19. Whole-study context: Nucleic acid was either cDNA or gDNA, and it came from T cells, B-cell-depleted T cells, or PBMCs.

All enrollees were roughly 18 to 95 years old and from around 25 US areas. TCRdb keeps only in-frame clones here, not all; method: immunoSEQ multiplex PCR. Of 250,000 to 300,000 clones listed, 75% to 95% were seen once; the top ten hold 1.1%. Specimen: PBMCs or T cells enriched from blood (not recorded which). The genes are TRBV13 and TRBJ2-6, with TRBD1 as a possible D gene (6 bases). The sequence came from a woman in her twenties or thirties who had recovered from COVID-19. CDR3 in DNA: TGTGCCAGCAGCACCCAGGGGACTGGGGCCAACGTCCTGACTTTC. Translation gives CASSTQGTGANVLTF.